This T cell receptor beta chain was captured by sequencing in a study of blood T cell repertoires in COVID-19. About the study: From the United States, Italy and Spain came samples of acute and convalescent COVID-19. From T cells, B-cell-depleted T cells, or PBMCs came the material, which was cDNA or gDNA.

The V end lost 6 bases, the J end lost 0 bases, and 6 bases lay between the germline ends. The CDR3 contains 13 residues. This clone has just one count. Original processing methods: Researchers report that nucleated cell counts were estimated from reference gene primer amplification. Profiled with immunoSEQ multiplex PCR; TCRdb holds only in-frame clones, not every one. From that table come the V and J calls and clone size; the DNA was used to work out D and trimming. The sample has around 94,000 clones, 75% to 85% seen once. This chain connects TRBV12-3 or TRBV12-4 to TRBJ2-4; D is uncertain. Specimen: peripheral blood. The TCR sequence derives from a human donor in a cohort sampled during active COVID-19. CDR3 sequence reads: CASSPGAKNIQYF. CDR3 sequence (DNA): TGTGCCAGCAGCCCGGGAGCCAAAAACATTCAGTACTTC.